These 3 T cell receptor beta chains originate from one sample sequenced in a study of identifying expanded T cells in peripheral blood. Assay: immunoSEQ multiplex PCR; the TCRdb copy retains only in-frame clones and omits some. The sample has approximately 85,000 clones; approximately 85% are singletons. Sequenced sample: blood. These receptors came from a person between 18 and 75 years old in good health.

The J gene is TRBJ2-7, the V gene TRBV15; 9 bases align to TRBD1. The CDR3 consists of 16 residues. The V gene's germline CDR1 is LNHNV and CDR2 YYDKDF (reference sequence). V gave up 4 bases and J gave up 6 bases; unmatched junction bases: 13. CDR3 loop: CATSTPGGDRASEQYF. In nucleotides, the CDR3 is TGTGCCACCAGCACCCCTGGTGGGGACAGGGCTTCCGAGCAGTACTTC.

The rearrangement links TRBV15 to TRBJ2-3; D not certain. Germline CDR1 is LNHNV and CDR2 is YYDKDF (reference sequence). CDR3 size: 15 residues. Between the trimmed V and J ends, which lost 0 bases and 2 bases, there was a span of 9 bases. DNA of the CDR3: TGTGCCACCAGCAGAGATACAGATTACACAGATACGCAGTATTTT. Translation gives CATSRDTDYTDTQYF.

CDR3 residues: CASSMDGNQPQHF. CDR3 coding DNA: TGTGCCAGTAGTATGGACGGGAATCAGCCCCAGCATTTT. V usage is TRBV19 and J usage is TRBJ1-5; unclear D gene. Germline CDR1 is LNHDA and CDR2 is SQIVND (reference sequence). CDR3 length: 13 residues. V lost 3 bases and J 4 bases, leaving 7 bases between the germline ends.